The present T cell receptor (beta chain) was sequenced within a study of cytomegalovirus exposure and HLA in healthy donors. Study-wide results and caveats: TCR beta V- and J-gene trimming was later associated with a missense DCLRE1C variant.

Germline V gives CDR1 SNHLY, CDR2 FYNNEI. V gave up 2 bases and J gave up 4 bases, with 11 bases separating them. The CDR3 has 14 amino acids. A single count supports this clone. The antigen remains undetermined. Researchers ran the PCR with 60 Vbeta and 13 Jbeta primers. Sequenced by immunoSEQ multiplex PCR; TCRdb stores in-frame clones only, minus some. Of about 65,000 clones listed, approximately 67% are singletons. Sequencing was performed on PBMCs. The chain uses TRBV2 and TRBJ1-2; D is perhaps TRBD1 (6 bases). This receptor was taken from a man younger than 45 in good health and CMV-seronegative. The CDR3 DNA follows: TGTGCCAGCAGTGAATATGGACAGTTCTATGGCTACACCTTC. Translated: CASSEYGQFYGYTF.